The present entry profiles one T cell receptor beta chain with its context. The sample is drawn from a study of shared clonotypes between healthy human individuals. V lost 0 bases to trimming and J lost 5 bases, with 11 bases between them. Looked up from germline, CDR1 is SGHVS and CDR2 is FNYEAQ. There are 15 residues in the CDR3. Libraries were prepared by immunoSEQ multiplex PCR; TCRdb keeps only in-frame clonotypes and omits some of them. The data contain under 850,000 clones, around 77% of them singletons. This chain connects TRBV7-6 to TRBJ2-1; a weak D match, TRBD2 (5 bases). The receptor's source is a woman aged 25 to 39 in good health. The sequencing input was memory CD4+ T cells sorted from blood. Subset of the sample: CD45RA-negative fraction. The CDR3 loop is CASSLAPGTHNEQFF. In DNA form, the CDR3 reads TGTGCCAGCAGCTTAGCACCGGGAACCCACAATGAGCAGTTCTTC.